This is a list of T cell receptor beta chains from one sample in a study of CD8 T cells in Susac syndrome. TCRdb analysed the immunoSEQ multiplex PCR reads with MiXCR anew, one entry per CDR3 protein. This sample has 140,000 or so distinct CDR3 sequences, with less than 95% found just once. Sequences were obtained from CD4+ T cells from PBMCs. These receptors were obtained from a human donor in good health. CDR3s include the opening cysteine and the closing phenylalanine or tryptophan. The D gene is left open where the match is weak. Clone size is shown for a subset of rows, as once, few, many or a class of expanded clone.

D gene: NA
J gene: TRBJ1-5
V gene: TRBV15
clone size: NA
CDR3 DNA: TGTGCCACCAGCAGTTTAGGGGGGCTCCCTCAGCCCCAGCATTTT
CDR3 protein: CATSSLGGLPQPQHF

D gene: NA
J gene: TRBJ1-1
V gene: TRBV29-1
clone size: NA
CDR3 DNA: TGCAGCGTTGAGGGCACCCTCGGGGACACTGAAGCTTTCTTT
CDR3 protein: CSVEGTLGDTEAFF

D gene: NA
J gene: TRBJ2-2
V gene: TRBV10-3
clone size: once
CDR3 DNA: TGTGCCATCAGCGGATCGGGGGTCAGGGCAACCATTAACACCGGGGAGCTGTTTTTT
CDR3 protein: CAISGSGVRATINTGELFF

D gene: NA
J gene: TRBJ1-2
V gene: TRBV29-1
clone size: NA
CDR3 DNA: TGCAGCGTCGACAGTCCCAACTATGGCTACACCTTC
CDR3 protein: CSVDSPNYGYTF

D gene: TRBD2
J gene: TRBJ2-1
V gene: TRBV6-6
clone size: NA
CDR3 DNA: TGTGCCAGTGTTTGGACGGGAGGGCCGGGTGAGCAGTTCTTC
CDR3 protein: CASVWTGGPGEQFF

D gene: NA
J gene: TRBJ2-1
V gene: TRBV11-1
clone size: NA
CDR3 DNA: TGTGCCAGCAGCCCAACTCAGCGAAATGAGCAGTTCTTC
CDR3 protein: CASSPTQRNEQFF

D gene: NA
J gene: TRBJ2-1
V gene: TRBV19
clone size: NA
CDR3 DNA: TGTGCCAGTAGTATAGAGTCGACTAGTACCTACAATGAGCAGTTCTTC
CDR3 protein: CASSIESTSTYNEQFF

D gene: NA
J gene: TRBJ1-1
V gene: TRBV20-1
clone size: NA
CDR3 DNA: TGCAGTGCCCACGTCCTTCTGGAAGCTTTCTTT
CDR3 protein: CSAHVLLEAFF

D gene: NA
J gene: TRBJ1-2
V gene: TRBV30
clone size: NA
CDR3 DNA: TGTGCCTGGGGGGCTAACTATGGCTACACCTTC
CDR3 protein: CAWGANYGYTF

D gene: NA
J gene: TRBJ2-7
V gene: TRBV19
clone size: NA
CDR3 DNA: TGTGCCAGTAGTGCCTCTAGGGGGAGAGGGTACTACGAGCAGTACTTC
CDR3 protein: CASSASRGRGYYEQYF

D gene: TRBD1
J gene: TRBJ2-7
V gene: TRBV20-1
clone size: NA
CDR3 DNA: TGCAGTGCTAGCGACGGGACAGGGGGCTATGAGCAGTACTTC
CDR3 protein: CSASDGTGGYEQYF

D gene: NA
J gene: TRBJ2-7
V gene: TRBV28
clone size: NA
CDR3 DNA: TGTGCCAGCAGTTTGGGCCTGAGGTTGAGCTCCTACGAGCAGTACTTC
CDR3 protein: CASSLGLRLSSYEQYF

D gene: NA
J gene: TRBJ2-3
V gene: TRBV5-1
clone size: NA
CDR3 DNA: TGCGCCAGCAGCCGCGAGGTGCGCATGGATACGCAGTATTTT
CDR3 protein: CASSREVRMDTQYF

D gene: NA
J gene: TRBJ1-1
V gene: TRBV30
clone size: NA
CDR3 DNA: TGTGCCTGGAGCCCCGGGGTGGACACTGAAGCTTTCTTT
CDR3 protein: CAWSPGVDTEAFF

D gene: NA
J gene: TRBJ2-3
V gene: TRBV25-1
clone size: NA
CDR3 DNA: TGTGCCAGCTCCGATCCAGGGAGACCCACAGATACGCAGTATTTT
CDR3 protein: CASSDPGRPTDTQYF

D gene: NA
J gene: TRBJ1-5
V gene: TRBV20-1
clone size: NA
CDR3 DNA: TGCAGTGCTACAAGGGGCGATAGCAATCAGCCCCAGCATTTT
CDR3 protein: CSATRGDSNQPQHF

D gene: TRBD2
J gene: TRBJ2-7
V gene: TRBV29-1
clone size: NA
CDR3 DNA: TGCAGCGTTGAAGTGGCGGGAGGGCCCTACGAGCAGTACTTC
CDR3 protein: CSVEVAGGPYEQYF

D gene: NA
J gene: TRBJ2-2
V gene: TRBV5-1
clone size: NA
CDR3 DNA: TGCGCCAGCAGCGTAAGGACGAACGGGGAGCTGTTTTTT
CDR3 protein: CASSVRTNGELFF

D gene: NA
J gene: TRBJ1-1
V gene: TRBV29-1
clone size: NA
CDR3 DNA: TGCAGCCATAAGGAGGCGAACACTGAAGCTTTCTTT
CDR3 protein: CSHKEANTEAFF

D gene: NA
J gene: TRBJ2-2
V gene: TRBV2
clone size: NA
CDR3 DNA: TGTGCCAGCGGGACCGGGGAGCTGTTTTTT
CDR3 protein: CASGTGELFF

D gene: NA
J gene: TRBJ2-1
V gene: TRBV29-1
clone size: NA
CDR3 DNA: TGCAGCGTTGATGGGCAGGGTCACAATGAGCAGTTCTTC
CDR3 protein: CSVDGQGHNEQFF

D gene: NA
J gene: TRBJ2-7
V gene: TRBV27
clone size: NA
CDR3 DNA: TGTGCCAGCAGTTTAAAGGGCGGGTTAAGCTACGAGCAGTACTTC
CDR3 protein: CASSLKGGLSYEQYF

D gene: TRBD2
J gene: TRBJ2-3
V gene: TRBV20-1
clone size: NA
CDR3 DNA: TGCAGTGCACTAGCGGAGAGCACAGATACGCAGTATTTT
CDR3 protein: CSALAESTDTQYF

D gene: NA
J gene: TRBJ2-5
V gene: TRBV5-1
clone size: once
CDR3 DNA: TGCGCCAGCAGCTTCCAGGGGGAGACCCAGTACTTC
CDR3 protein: CASSFQGETQYF

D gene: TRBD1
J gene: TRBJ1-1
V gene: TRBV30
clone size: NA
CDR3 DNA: TGTGCCACCCAGACAGGGGCGAACACTGAAGCTTTCTTT
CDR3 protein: CATQTGANTEAFF

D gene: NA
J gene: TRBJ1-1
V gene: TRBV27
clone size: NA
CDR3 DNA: TGTGCCAGCAGTTTATTCGCTCTTAGGGGGAACACTGAAGCTTTCTTT
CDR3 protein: CASSLFALRGNTEAFF

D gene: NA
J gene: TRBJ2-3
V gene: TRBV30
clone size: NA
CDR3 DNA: TGTGCCTCCTCCTGGGGGGGGCGTACAGATACGCAGTATTTT
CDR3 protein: CASSWGGRTDTQYF

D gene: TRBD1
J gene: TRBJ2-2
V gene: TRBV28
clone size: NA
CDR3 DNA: TGTGCCAGCAGTGGGGACAGAAGCACCGGGGAGCTGTTTTTT
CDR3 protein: CASSGDRSTGELFF

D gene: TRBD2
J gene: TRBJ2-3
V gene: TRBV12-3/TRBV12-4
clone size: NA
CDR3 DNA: TGTGCCAGCAGTCTAGCGGGGGGTCCTGCGGATACGCAGTATTTT
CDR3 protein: CASSLAGGPADTQYF

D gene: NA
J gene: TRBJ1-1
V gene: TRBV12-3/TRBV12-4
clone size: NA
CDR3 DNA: TGTGCCAGCAGTTTAAGAGGTTTTGGCACTGAAGCTTTCTTT
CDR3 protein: CASSLRGFGTEAFF

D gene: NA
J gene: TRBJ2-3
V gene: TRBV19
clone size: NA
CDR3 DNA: TGTGCCAGTAGTATACCGGACACAGATACGCAGTATTTT
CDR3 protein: CASSIPDTDTQYF

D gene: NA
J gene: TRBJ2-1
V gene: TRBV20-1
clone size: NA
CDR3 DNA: TGCAGTGCTAGATCCTACACACTGAGGGATGAGCAGTTCTTC
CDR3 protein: CSARSYTLRDEQFF

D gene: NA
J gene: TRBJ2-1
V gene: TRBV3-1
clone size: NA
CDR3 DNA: TGTGCCAGCAGCCATCGAAGTCTTGAGCAGTTCTTC
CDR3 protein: CASSHRSLEQFF

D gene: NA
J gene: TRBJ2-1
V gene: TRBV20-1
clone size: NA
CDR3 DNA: TGCAGTGCGGATGCGAGTTGGGGGGAGAGGGATGAGCAGTTCTTC
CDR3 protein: CSADASWGERDEQFF

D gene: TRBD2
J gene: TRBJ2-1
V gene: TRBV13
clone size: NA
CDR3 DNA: TGTGCCAGCAGCCCTAGACTAGCGGGAGCGTATGAGCAGTTCTTC
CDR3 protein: CASSPRLAGAYEQFF

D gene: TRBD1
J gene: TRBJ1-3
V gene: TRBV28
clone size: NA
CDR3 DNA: TGTGCCAGCAGTTTTTGGACAGGAGGAAACACCATATATTTT
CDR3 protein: CASSFWTGGNTIYF

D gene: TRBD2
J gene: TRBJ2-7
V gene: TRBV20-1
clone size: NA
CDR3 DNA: TGCAGTGCTACCCTGGGACTAGCGGGCGCCTCCTACGAGCAGTACTTC
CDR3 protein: CSATLGLAGASYEQYF

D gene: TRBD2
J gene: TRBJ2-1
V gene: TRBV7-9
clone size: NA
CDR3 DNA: TGTGCCGGAGCGGGAGGGCCGGGTGAGCAGTTCTTC
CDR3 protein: CAGAGGPGEQFF

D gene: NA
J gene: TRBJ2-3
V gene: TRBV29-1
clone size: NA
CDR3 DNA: TGCAGCGTTGAAAACCCGGATACGCAGTATTTT
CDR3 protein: CSVENPDTQYF

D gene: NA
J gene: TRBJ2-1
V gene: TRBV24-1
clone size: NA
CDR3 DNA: TGTGCCACCAGTGATGCGCTGCGGGGAGCCCACAATGAGCAGTTCTTC
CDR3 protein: CATSDALRGAHNEQFF

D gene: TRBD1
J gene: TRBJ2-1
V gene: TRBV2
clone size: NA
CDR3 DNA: TGTGCCAGCAGTGTCGAGACAGGGGATGAGCAGTTCTTC
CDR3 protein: CASSVETGDEQFF

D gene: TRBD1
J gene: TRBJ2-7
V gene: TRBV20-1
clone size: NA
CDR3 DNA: TGCAGTGCTAGTGACAGGGTCTACGAGCAGTACTTC
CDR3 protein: CSASDRVYEQYF